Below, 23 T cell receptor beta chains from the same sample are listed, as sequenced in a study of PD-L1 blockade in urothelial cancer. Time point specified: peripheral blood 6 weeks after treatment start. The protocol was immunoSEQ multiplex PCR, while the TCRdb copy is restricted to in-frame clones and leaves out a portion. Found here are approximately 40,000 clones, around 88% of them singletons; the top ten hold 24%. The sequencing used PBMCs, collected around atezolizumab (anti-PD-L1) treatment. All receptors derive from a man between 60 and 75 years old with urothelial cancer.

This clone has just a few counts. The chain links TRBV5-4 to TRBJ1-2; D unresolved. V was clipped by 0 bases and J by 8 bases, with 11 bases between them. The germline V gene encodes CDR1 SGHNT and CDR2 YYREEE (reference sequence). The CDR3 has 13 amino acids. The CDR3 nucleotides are TGTGCCAGCAGCTTGGCATCTGCCGGGGGCTACACCTTC. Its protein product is CASSLASAGGYTF.

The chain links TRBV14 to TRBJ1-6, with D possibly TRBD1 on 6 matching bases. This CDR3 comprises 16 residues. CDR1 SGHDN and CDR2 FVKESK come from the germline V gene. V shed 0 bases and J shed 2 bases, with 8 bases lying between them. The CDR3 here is CASSQEAGAYNSPLHF. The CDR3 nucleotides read TGTGCCAGCAGCCAAGAGGCAGGGGCCTATAATTCACCCCTCCACTTT.

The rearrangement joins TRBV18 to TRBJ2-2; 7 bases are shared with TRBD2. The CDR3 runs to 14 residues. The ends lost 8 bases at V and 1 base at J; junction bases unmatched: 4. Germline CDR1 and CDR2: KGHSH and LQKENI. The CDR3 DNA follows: TGTGCCAGCACTCGGGAGGTGAACACCGGGGAGCTGTTTTTT. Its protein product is CASTREVNTGELFF. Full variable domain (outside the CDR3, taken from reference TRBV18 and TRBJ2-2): NAGVMQNPRHLVRRRGQEARLRCSPMKGHSHVYWYRQLPEEGLKFMVYLQKENIIDESGMPKERFSAEFPKEGPSILRIQQVVRGDSAAYFCASTREVNTGELFFGEGSRLTVL.

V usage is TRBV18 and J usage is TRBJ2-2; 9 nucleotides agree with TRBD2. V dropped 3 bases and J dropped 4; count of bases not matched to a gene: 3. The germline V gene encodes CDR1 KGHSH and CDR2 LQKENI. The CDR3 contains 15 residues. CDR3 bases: TGTGCCAGCTCACCCCCTAGCGGGGTCACCGGGGAGCTGTTTTTT. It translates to CASSPPSGVTGELFF.

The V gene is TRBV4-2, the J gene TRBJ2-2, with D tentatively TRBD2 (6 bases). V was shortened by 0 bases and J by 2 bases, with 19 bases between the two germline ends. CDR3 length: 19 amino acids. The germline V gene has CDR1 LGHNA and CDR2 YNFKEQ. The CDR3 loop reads CASSQDISRLARNTGELFF. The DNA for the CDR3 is TGTGCCAGCAGCCAAGATATAAGTCGGCTAGCGCGTAACACCGGGGAGCTGTTTTTT.

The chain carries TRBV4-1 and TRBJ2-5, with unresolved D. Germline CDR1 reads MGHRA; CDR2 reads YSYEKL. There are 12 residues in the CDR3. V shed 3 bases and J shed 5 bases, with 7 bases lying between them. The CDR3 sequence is CASSHVLETQYF. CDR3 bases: TGCGCCAGCAGCCACGTTTTGGAGACCCAGTACTTC.

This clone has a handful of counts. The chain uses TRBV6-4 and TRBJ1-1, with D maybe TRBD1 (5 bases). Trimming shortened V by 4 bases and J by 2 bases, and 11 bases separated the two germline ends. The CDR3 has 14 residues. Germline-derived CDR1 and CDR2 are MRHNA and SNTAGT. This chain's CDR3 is CASSGGGANTEAFF. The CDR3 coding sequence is TGTGCCAGCAGTGGTGGAGGGGCTAACACTGAAGCTTTCTTT.

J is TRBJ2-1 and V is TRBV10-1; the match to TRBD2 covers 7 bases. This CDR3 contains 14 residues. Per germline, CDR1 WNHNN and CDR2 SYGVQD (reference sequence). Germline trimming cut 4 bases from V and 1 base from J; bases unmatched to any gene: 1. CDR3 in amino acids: CASSVGLSYNEQFF. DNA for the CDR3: TGCGCCAGCAGTGTGGGACTATCCTACAATGAGCAGTTCTTC.

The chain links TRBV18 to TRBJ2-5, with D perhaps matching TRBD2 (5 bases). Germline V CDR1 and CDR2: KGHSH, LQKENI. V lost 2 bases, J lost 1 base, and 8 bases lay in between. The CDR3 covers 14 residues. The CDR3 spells CASSPGGFQETQYF. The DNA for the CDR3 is TGTGCCAGCTCACCAGGCGGGTTCCAAGAGACCCAGTACTTC.

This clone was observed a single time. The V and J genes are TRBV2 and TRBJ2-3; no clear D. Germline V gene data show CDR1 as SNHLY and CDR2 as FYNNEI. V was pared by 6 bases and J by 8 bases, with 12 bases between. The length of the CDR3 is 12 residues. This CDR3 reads CASRPDRGTQYF. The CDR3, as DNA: TGTGCCAGCAGGCCAGATCGAGGTACGCAGTATTTT.

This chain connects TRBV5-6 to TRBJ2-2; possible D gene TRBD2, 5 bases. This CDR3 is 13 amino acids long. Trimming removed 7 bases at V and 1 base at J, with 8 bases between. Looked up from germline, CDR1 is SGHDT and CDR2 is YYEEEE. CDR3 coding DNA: TGTGCCAGCCAGGCGGGGAACACCGGGGAGCTGTTTTTT. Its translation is CASQAGNTGELFF. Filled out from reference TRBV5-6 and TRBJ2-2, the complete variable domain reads DAGVTQSPTHLIKTRGQQVTLRCSPKSGHDTVSWYQQALGQGPQFIFQYYEEEERQRGNFPDRFSGHQFPNYSSELNVNALLLGDSALYLCASQAGNTGELFFGEGSRLTVL.

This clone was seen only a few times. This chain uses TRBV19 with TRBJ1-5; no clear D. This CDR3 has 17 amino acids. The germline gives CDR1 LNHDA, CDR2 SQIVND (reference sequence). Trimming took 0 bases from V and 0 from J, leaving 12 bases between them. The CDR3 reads CASSIDGRWNSNQPQHF. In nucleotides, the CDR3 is TGTGCCAGTAGTATAGATGGCAGGTGGAATAGCAATCAGCCCCAGCATTTT.

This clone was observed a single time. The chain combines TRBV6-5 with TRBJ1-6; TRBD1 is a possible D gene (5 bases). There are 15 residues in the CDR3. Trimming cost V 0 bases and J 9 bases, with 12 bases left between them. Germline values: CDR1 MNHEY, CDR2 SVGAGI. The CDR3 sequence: CASSYSGLETSPLHF. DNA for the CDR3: TGTGCCAGCAGTTACTCGGGACTTGAGACTTCACCCCTCCACTTT.

The CDR3 DNA reads TGTGCCAGTACCCCGGGGGGGGCAGTTGGTGTAAGCAATCAGCCCCAGCATTTT. Translation gives CASTPGGAVGVSNQPQHF. The chain is built from TRBV19 and TRBJ1-5; D possibly corresponds to TRBD1 (6 bases). The CDR3 runs to 18 residues. Per the germline V gene, CDR1 is LNHDA and CDR2 is SQIVND (reference sequence). V dropped 7 bases and J dropped 1 base, with 23 bases sitting between them.

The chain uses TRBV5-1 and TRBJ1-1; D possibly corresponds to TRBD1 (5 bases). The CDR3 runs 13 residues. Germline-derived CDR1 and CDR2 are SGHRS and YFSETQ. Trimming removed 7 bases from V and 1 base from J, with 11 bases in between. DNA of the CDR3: TGCGCCAGCGGAGGGGACCAGAACACTGAAGCTTTCTTT. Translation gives CASGGDQNTEAFF.

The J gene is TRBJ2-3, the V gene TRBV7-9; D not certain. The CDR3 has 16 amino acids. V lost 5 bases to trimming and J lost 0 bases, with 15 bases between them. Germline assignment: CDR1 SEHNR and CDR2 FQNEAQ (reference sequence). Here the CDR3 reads CASSPLEASSTDTQYF. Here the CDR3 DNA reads TGTGCCAGCAGCCCCCTTGAAGCCTCTAGCACAGATACGCAGTATTTT.

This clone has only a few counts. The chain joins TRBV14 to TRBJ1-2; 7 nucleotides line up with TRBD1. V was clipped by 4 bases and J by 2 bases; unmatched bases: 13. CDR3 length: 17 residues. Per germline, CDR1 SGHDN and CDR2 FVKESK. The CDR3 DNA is TGTGCCAGCAGCCCATTAGCTCCGGGACAGAAAAACTATGGCTACACCTTC. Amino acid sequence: CASSPLAPGQKNYGYTF.

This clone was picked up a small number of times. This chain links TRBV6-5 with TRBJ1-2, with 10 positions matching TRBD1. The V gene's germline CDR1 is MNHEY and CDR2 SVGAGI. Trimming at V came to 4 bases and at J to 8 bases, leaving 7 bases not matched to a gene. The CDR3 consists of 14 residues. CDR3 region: CASSLGQGFWGYTF. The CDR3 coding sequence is TGTGCCAGCAGTTTGGGACAGGGGTTCTGGGGCTACACCTTC.

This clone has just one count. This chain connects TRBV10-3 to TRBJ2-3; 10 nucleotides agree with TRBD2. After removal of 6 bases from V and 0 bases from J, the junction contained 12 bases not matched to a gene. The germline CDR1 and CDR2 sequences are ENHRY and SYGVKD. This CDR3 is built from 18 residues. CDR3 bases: TGTGCCATCAGCCCATCAGCGGGAGGGAGTCCTAGCACAGATACGCAGTATTTT. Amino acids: CAISPSAGGSPSTDTQYF.

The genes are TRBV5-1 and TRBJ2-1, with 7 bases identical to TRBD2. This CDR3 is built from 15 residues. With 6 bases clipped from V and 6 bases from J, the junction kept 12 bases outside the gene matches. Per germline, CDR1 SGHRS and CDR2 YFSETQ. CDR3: CASTEGAGPTNEQFF. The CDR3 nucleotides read TGCGCCAGCACTGAGGGAGCGGGGCCAACCAATGAGCAGTTCTTC.

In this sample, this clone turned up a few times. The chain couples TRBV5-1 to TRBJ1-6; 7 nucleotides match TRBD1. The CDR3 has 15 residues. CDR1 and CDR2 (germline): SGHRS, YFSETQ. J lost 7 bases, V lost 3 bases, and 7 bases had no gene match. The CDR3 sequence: CASSSEGAPNSPLHF. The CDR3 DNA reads TGCGCCAGCAGCTCGGAGGGGGCTCCCAATTCACCCCTCCACTTT.

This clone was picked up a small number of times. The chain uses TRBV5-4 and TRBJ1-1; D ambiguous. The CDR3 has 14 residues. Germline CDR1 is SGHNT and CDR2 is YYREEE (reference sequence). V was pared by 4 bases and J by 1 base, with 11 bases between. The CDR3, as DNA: TGTGCCAGCAGCCCAATTGGCGGGAACACTGAAGCTTTCTTT. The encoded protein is CASSPIGGNTEAFF.

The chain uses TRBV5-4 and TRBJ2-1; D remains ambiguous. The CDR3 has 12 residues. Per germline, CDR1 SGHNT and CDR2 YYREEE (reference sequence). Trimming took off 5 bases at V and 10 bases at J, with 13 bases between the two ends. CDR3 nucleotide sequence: TGTGCCAGCAGTACCAAGCTGAGGGAGCAGTTCTTC. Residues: CASSTKLREQFF.